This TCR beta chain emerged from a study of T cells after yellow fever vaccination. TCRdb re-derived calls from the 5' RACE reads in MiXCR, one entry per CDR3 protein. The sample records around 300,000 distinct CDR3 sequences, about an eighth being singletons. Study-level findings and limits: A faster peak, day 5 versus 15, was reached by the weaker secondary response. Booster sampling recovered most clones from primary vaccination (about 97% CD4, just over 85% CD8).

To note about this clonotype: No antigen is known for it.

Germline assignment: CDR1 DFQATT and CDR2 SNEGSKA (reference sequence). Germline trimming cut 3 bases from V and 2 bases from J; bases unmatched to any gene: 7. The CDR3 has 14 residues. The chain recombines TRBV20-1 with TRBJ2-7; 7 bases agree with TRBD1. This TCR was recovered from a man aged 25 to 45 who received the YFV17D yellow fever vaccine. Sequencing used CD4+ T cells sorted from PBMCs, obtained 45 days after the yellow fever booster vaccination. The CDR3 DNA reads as TGCAGTGCTAGTAAGGGTGGGACAGCCTACGAGCAGTACTTC. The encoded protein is CSASKGGTAYEQYF.